The rows below give T cell receptor beta chains drawn from one sample of a study of blood T cell repertoires in COVID-19. The assay was immunoSEQ multiplex PCR, and TCRdb's table has in-frame clones only and misses some. The sample records about 200,000 clones, approximately 82% being singletons. Source material: peripheral blood. The receptor source for this set is a human donor with acute or convalescent COVID-19. The donor label of this sample is uncertain. Each CDR3 is given with its conserved first and last residue. The order of the fields is V gene, CDR3 protein.

V: TRBV18
CDR3: CASSPREDFGYTF

V: TRBV15
CDR3: CATSRDKRIGRGANVLTF

V: TRBV5-1
CDR3: CASSLESVAVMPYEQYF

V: TRBV7-9
CDR3: CASSPSAGPRDYGYTF

V: TRBV2
CDR3: CASSRTGVSNQPQHF

V: TRBV20-1
CDR3: CSARGWAGGYF

V: TRBV19
CDR3: CASSSQGRHYGYTF

V: TRBV24-1
CDR3: CATSDLTSGSTDTQYF

V: TRBV30
CDR3: CAWSGGSYYEQYF

V: TRBV11-2
CDR3: CASSLDRRETQYF

V: TRBV27
CDR3: CASSSPRRGGNEKLFF

V: TRBV9
CDR3: CASSVAPGGETQYF

V: TRBV18
CDR3: CASSPSEGSYNEQFF

V: TRBV5-4
CDR3: CASSAGQGQPQHF

V: TRBV7-9
CDR3: CASSFNGQGNSPLHF

V: TRBV18
CDR3: CASSPEQINEQFF

V: TRBV12-3/TRBV12-4
CDR3: CASSWQGDSPLHF

V: TRBV18
CDR3: CASSPGLAGGNEQFF